This entry lists 26 T cell receptor beta chains sequenced from one sample in a study of blood T cell repertoires in COVID-19. TCRdb keeps only in-frame clones here, not all; method: immunoSEQ multiplex PCR. The profile covers some 150,000 clones, with about 80% appearing a single time and about 8% taken by the ten largest. What was sequenced was peripheral blood. Receptors were obtained from a human donor in a cohort sampled during active COVID-19.

CDR3 DNA sequence: TGTGCCAGCAGCTTAGGGCGGGGGGGCCTAACAGATACGCAGTATTTT. Its protein is CASSLGRGGLTDTQYF. V gene TRBV7-2 combines with J gene TRBJ2-3; 9 bases map to TRBD2. Per the germline V gene, CDR1 is SGHTA and CDR2 is FQGNSA. The CDR3 sequence is 16 residues long. The junction had 5 bases not matched to a gene; V was cut back by 1 base and J by 3 bases.

The rearrangement uses TRBV2 and TRBJ1-2; TRBD1 agrees at 8 bases. The V gene end was trimmed by 0 bases and the J gene end by 12 bases; junction bases not matched to a gene: 6. The CDR3 runs to 13 residues. Germline assignment: CDR1 SNHLY and CDR2 FYNNEI. The CDR3 sequence is CASSEAPDRGHTF. For the CDR3, the DNA is TGTGCCAGCAGTGAAGCCCCAGACAGGGGACACACCTTC. The whole variable domain, filled in from reference TRBV2 and TRBJ1-2, reads EPEVTQTPSHQVTQMGQEVILRCVPISNHLYFYWYRQILGQKVEFLVSFYNNEISEKSEIFDDQFSVERPDGSNFTLKIRSTKLEDSAMYFCASSEAPDRGHTFGSGTRLTVV.

The chain combines TRBV6-1 with TRBJ2-3; 7 nucleotides match TRBD2. V lost 2 bases and J lost 1; bases outside the gene matches: 0. The CDR3 has 14 residues. From germline, CDR1 is MNHNS and CDR2 SASEGT. The DNA of the CDR3 is TGTGCCAGCAGTGAACTAGCGGGCACAGATACGCAGTATTTT. Protein sequence: CASSELAGTDTQYF.

The chain uses TRBV10-3 and TRBJ1-1; TRBD1 might be the D (6 bases). Looked up from germline, CDR1 is ENHRY and CDR2 is SYGVKD. The CDR3 has 13 residues. V lost 5 bases and J lost 0, with 7 bases in between. DNA for the CDR3: TGTGCCATCAGTCAGGGGATGAACACTGAAGCTTTCTTT. As protein: CAISQGMNTEAFF.

The chain has TRBV15 and TRBJ2-5; D is possibly TRBD1 (6 bases). CDR1 and CDR2 from the germline V gene are LNHNV and YYDKDF (reference sequence). V was shortened by 0 bases and J by 5 bases, with 7 bases between the two germline ends. This CDR3 contains 13 residues. The CDR3 coding sequence is TGTGCCACCAGCAGAGATCAGGGGGAGACCCAGTACTTC. It encodes CATSRDQGETQYF.

The gene calls are TRBV7-9 and TRBJ2-1, with 11 positions matching TRBD2. The CDR3 totals 17 residues. The ends lost 4 bases at V and 5 bases at J; junction bases unmatched: 10. CDR1 SEHNR and CDR2 FQNEAQ come from the germline V gene (reference sequence). The CDR3, as DNA: TGTGCCAGCAGCTATGGGAAGGGACTAGCGGCTGACAATGAGCAGTTCTTC. This codes for CASSYGKGLAADNEQFF. The whole variable domain, remainder taken from reference TRBV7-9 and TRBJ2-1, is DTGVSQNPRHKITKRGQNVTFRCDPISEHNRLYWYRQTLGQGPEFLTYFQNEAQLEKSRLLSDRFSAERPKGSFSTLEIQRTEQGDSAMYLCASSYGKGLAADNEQFFGPGTRLTVL.

The count of this clone is one. The V and J genes are TRBV3-1 (or the pseudogene TRBV3-2) and TRBJ1-6; no clear D. CDR3 length: 15 residues. V lost 5 bases and J 7 bases, leaving 15 bases between the germline ends. Germline V gene sequence: CDR1 LGHDT, CDR2 YNNKEL (reference sequence). The CDR3 DNA sequence: TGTGCCAGCAGCGTGCGGCCCCTCATGAATTCACCCCTCCACTTT. Protein sequence: CASSVRPLMNSPLHF.

This rearrangement joins TRBV12-1 to TRBJ2-7; no DNA check was done on the table's D call, TRBD1. TRBV12-1 is annotated as a pseudogene. The CDR3 sequence is 15 residues long. The DNA of the CDR3 is TGTGCCAGCAGCGCCGGAAGAGACACCCTCTACGAGCAGTACTTC. This translates into CASSAGRDTLYEQYF.

The chain joins TRBV21-1 to TRBJ1-6; the D call of TRBD1 is as the table states it, not checked on the DNA. TRBV21-1 is noted as a pseudogene. The CDR3 spans 16 residues. In nucleotides, the CDR3 is TGTGCCAGCAGCGGGACAGAGAGCTCCTATAATTCACCCCTCCACTTT. Translated, it gives CASSGTESSYNSPLHF.

The gene calls are TRBV11-3 and TRBJ1-1; possible D gene TRBD1, 6 bases. From germline, CDR1 is SGHNT and CDR2 YENEEA. V gave up 1 base and J gave up 5 bases, with 11 bases separating them. CDR3 length equals 14 residues. CDR3 protein: CASSLGTERTEAFF. CDR3 sequence (DNA): TGTGCCAGCAGCTTAGGGACAGAAAGGACTGAAGCTTTCTTT.

The chain combines TRBV25-1 with TRBJ2-7, with 7 bases fitting TRBD1. Per the germline V gene, CDR1 is MGHDK and CDR2 is SYGVNS. This CDR3 region has 14 residues. J was trimmed by 7 bases and V by 3 bases; bases with no gene match: 9. The CDR3 DNA reads TGTGCCAGCAGTGATTCCAGGGGGTCTAGGGAGCAGTACTTC. It encodes CASSDSRGSREQYF.

Only a few counts were recorded for this clone. CDR3 bases: TGTGCCAGCAGCCTACAGGGGGCGGGGAACACCGGGGAGCTGTTTTTT. Its translation is CASSLQGAGNTGELFF. This chain connects TRBV6-4 to TRBJ2-2; TRBD1 agrees at 9 bases. From germline, CDR1 is MRHNA and CDR2 SNTAGT. The J segment lost 1 base and the V segment lost 6 bases, leaving 6 bases of the junction unmatched. This CDR3 is 16 amino acids long.

V usage is TRBV5-1 and J usage is TRBJ2-2, with D possibly TRBD2 on 5 matching bases. Looked up from germline, CDR1 is SGHRS and CDR2 is YFSETQ. The CDR3 runs 15 residues. Trimming took off 1 base at V and 3 bases at J, with 10 bases between the two ends. CDR3 bases: TGCGCCAGCAGCTTGCGGCTAGCAGACACCGGGGAGCTGTTTTTT. Residues: CASSLRLADTGELFF. The complete variable domain, with remaining parts taken from reference TRBV5-1 and TRBJ2-2, reads KAGVTQTPRYLIKTRGQQVTLSCSPISGHRSVSWYQQTPGQGLQFLFEYFSETQRNKGNFPGRFSGRQFSNSRSEMNVSTLELGDSALYLCASSLRLADTGELFFGEGSRLTVL.

CDR3 region: CASREEGLGETQYF. As DNA, the CDR3 is TGTGCCAGCAGGGAGGAGGGCCTGGGAGAGACCCAGTACTTC. The chain uses TRBV5-6 and TRBJ2-5, with TRBD2 as a possible D gene (6 bases). V dropped 5 bases and J dropped 4 bases, with 15 bases sitting between them. CDR3 length: 14 residues. The germline gives CDR1 SGHDT, CDR2 YYEEEE.

The count of this clone is one. The chain combines TRBV2 with TRBJ2-5; D remains unclear. CDR3 length: 13 amino acids. The germline V gene has CDR1 SNHLY and CDR2 FYNNEI. Deletions cut 7 bases from V and 1 base from J, with 10 bases between. Here the CDR3 reads CASMRSFQETQYF. CDR3 nucleotide sequence: TGTGCCAGCATGAGGTCGTTCCAAGAGACCCAGTACTTC. The full variable domain, with the rest looked up from reference TRBV2 and TRBJ2-5, is EPEVTQTPSHQVTQMGQEVILRCVPISNHLYFYWYRQILGQKVEFLVSFYNNEISEKSEIFDDQFSVERPDGSNFTLKIRSTKLEDSAMYFCASMRSFQETQYFGPGTRLLVL.

To note about this clone: Relative to the germline gene, one junction end is altered; a read error may explain this. The chain links TRBV7-7 to TRBJ2-7; D gene unclear. The CDR3 contains 13 residues. The germline gives CDR1 SSHAT, CDR2 FNYEAQ (reference sequence). Written as DNA, the CDR3 is TGTGCTAGCAGCTTGGGCATCGGCTACGAGCAGTACTTC. Encoded protein: CASSLGIGYEQYF.

The V gene is TRBV14, the J gene TRBJ1-1, with D tentatively TRBD1 (5 bases). This CDR3 comprises 16 residues. Looked up from germline, CDR1 is SGHDN and CDR2 is FVKESK. V lost 0 bases and J 0 bases, leaving 11 bases between the germline ends. CDR3 loop: CASSQEWGVLNTEAFF. The CDR3 coding sequence is TGTGCCAGCAGCCAAGAATGGGGGGTCCTGAACACTGAAGCTTTCTTT.

V gene TRBV19 combines with J gene TRBJ1-1, with D possibly matching TRBD1 (5 bases). Trimming pared 8 bases from V and 4 bases from J, leaving 14 bases between. The V gene's germline CDR1 is LNHDA and CDR2 SQIVND (reference sequence). This CDR3 has 13 amino acids. As DNA, the CDR3 is TGTGCCAGTGCTATTGGAGGGACCACTGAAGCTTTCTTT. As protein: CASAIGGTTEAFF.

The CDR3 coding sequence is TGTGCCAGCAGCTTAGACAGGGGGCCGAAGACCCAGTACTTC. Amino acid sequence: CASSLDRGPKTQYF. J is TRBJ2-5 and V is TRBV7-2, with 9 bases aligning to TRBD1. V lost 1 base and J lost 6; bases outside the gene matches: 3. This CDR3 comprises 14 residues. Germline CDR1 reads SGHTA; CDR2 reads FQGNSA.

This clone was detected only once. The chain carries TRBV5-6 and TRBJ1-3, with D unclear. CDR1 SGHDT and CDR2 YYEEEE come from the germline V gene. The CDR3 spans 18 residues. The ends were cut back, 4 bases at V and 0 bases at J, with 20 bases in the middle. The CDR3 protein is CASSEKWGETYSGNTIYF. CDR3 sequence (DNA): TGTGCCAGCAGCGAGAAGTGGGGAGAAACCTACTCTGGAAACACCATATATTTT.

J is TRBJ2-1 and V is TRBV7-9; no definite D call. V gave up 3 bases and J gave up 5 bases, with 5 bases separating them. CDR1 and CDR2 from the germline V gene are SEHNR and FQNEAQ (reference sequence). The length of the CDR3 is 12 residues. DNA of the CDR3: TGTGCCAGCAGCTTCACAAACAATGAGCAGTTCTTC. Amino acids: CASSFTNNEQFF.

The chain combines TRBV4-1 with TRBJ1-3; D ambiguous. Germline CDR1 reads MGHRA; CDR2 reads YSYEKL. V lost 4 bases and J lost 4, with 17 bases in between. This CDR3 contains 16 residues. The CDR3 region is CASSPWASSFGNTIYF. The CDR3 DNA reads TGCGCCAGCAGCCCATGGGCCTCCTCCTTCGGAAACACCATATATTTT.

The chain carries TRBV13 and TRBJ1-2; TRBD1 agrees at 7 bases. The germline CDR1 and CDR2 sequences are PRHDT and FYEKMQ (reference sequence). This CDR3 is 14 amino acids long. Trimming took 0 bases from V and 2 from J; bases not matched to a gene: 0. Written as DNA, the CDR3 is TGTGCCAGCAGCTTAGGGACAGGGAACTATGGCTACACCTTC. This codes for CASSLGTGNYGYTF.

The gene calls are TRBV18 and TRBJ1-2; D is possibly TRBD1 (5 bases). V was cut by 1 base and J by 8 bases, with 11 bases left in between. From germline, CDR1 is KGHSH and CDR2 LQKENI. CDR3 length: 13 amino acids. The CDR3 protein is CASSPLSGGGYTF. CDR3 in DNA: TGTGCCAGCTCACCACTTTCCGGGGGGGGCTACACCTTC.

The chain combines TRBV29-1 with TRBJ1-2; a possible D gene is TRBD1 (5 bases). V lost 6 bases and J 4 bases, leaving 15 bases between the germline ends. The germline CDR1 and CDR2 sequences are SQVTM and ANQGSEA. The CDR3 spans 13 residues. The CDR3 sequence: CSVDRGDSYGYTF. The CDR3 DNA reads TGCAGCGTGGACCGGGGGGATAGCTATGGCTACACCTTC.

This clone was picked up one time. J is TRBJ2-7 and V is TRBV6-2 or TRBV6-3; 7 bases line up with TRBD1. The CDR3 runs to 15 residues. Germline V gene data show CDR1 as MNHEY and CDR2 as SVGEGT. J was trimmed by 0 bases and V by 5 bases; bases with no gene match: 7. CDR3 sequence reads: CASSLDRATSYEQYF. In DNA, the CDR3 is TGTGCCAGCAGTCTCGACAGGGCGACCTCCTACGAGCAGTACTTC.